A single sample gave rise to the 13 T cell receptor beta chains below, sequenced in a study of cytomegalovirus exposure and HLA in healthy donors (dated 2017 in TCRdb). Library prep was done by the immunoSEQ multiplex PCR assay. For the multiplex PCR, a mixture combining 60 forward primers for TCR Vbeta segments and 13 reverse primers for TCR Jbeta segments was used. TCRdb carries this immuneACCESS record with in-frame sequences only. Its versions omit some clonotypes, under half of them owing to an unresolved V gene in the studies checked, with the rest unexplained. A total of 150,000 to 200,000 clones appear in this sample, 60% to 80% of them only once. Approximately 6.3% of the sample is taken by the ten largest. Source material: PBMCs. All receptors derive from a man aged 40-49 years in good health and CMV-seropositive.

The chain couples TRBV7-3 to TRBJ2-1, with D perhaps TRBD2 (6 bases). Germline V gives CDR1 SGHTA, CDR2 FQGTGA. The CDR3 consists of 14 residues. Trimming left V 4 bases short and J 7 bases short, with 14 bases between. For the CDR3, the DNA is TGTGCCAGCAGCTCTGGGAGCGGGTTAAATGAGCAGTTCTTC. The encoded protein is CASSSGSGLNEQFF.

The genes are TRBV11-2 and TRBJ2-1, with 7 bases aligning to TRBD2. The CDR3 runs 15 residues. Germline V gene sequence: CDR1 SGHAT, CDR2 FQNNGV. The junction had 4 bases not matched to a gene; V was cut back by 5 bases and J by 0 bases. CDR3 loop: CASSNRGSSYNEQFF. The CDR3 DNA follows: TGTGCCAGCAGCAACCGCGGGAGCTCCTACAATGAGCAGTTCTTC.

CDR3 region: CAISESGTGALNEQFF. Here the CDR3 DNA reads TGTGCCATCAGTGAGTCTGGGACAGGAGCCCTCAATGAGCAGTTCTTC. The chain couples TRBV10-3 to TRBJ2-1; 8 bases align to TRBD1. There are 16 residues in the CDR3. V was clipped by 0 bases and J by 6 bases; unmatched bases: 7. Germline lookup yields CDR1 ENHRY and CDR2 SYGVKD.

The V and J genes are TRBV20-1 and TRBJ1-2; the D gene is possibly TRBD1 (6 bases). The germline V and J ends were trimmed by 6 bases and 8 bases, with 13 bases remaining between them. Germline V gene lookup returns CDR1 DFQATT and CDR2 SNEGSKA (reference sequence). The CDR3 runs to 11 residues. CDR3 amino acids: CSAEQGNGYTF. For the CDR3, the DNA is TGCAGTGCAGAACAGGGAAACGGCTACACCTTC.

This clone appeared a single time. V gene TRBV19 combines with J gene TRBJ2-5, with 9 bases fitting TRBD2. Near its end, the DNA agrees better with TRBJ2-7, so the J call may be wrong. Germline lookup yields CDR1 LNHDA and CDR2 SQIVND (reference sequence). This CDR3 is built from 15 residues. The DNA for the CDR3 is TGTGCCAGTAGTTTCGTGACTAGCGGATCCTACGAGCAGTACTTC. Protein sequence: CASSFVTSGSYEQYF.

The CDR3 spells CASKNDRGRAFF. The CDR3 nucleotides read TGTGCCAGTAAAAATGACAGGGGACGAGCTTTCTTT. The chain carries TRBV19 and TRBJ1-1, with 8 positions matching TRBD1. CDR3 length equals 12 residues. CDR1 and CDR2 from the germline V gene are LNHDA and SQIVND (reference sequence). The junction had 8 bases not matched to a gene; V was cut back by 7 bases and J by 10 bases.

This clone was observed a few times. V and J are TRBV6-6 and TRBJ2-5, with D tentatively TRBD2 (6 bases). The CDR3 runs 14 residues. Trimming cost V 5 bases and J 5 bases, with 15 bases left between them. CDR1 and CDR2 (germline): MNHNY, SVGAGI (reference sequence). This CDR3 reads CASSPPTGVETQYF. The CDR3 DNA reads TGTGCCAGCAGTCCCCCTACGGGGGTCGAGACCCAGTACTTC.

In this sample, this clone turned up a few times. The genes are TRBV5-4 and TRBJ1-1, with D uncertain. V lost 0 bases and J 2 bases, leaving 14 bases between the germline ends. The CDR3 has 16 amino acids. Looked up from germline, CDR1 is SGHNT and CDR2 is YYREEE (reference sequence). CDR3: CASSLGADQPNTEAFF. In nucleotides, the CDR3 is TGTGCCAGCAGCTTGGGGGCCGACCAACCCAACACTGAAGCTTTCTTT.

On this clone itself: The junction shows a germline mismatch at one end, possibly a read error. The V gene is TRBV30, the J gene TRBJ2-6; D perhaps matches TRBD1 (6 bases). CDR1 is GTSNPN and CDR2 is SVGIG in the germline V gene (reference sequence). The CDR3 loop spans 15 amino acids. This CDR3 is CAWKRQVSGANGLTF. The CDR3 bases are TGTGCCTGGAAACGACAGGTCTCTGGGGCCAACGGCCTGACTTTC.

The V gene is TRBV7-8, the J gene TRBJ2-5; 9 bases are a match to TRBD1. CDR3 length equals 15 residues. Looked up from germline, CDR1 is SGHVS and CDR2 is FQNEAQ. V was clipped by 5 bases and J by 5 bases; unmatched bases: 9. CDR3 loop: CASSKGQGWGETQYF. DNA for the CDR3: TGTGCCAGCAGCAAGGGACAGGGCTGGGGGGAGACCCAGTACTTC.

This clone was seen a handful of times. This sequence joins TRBV5-1 and TRBJ2-3; D uncertain. V lost 0 bases and J lost 1, with 9 bases in between. This CDR3 has 15 amino acids. CDR1 is SGHRS, CDR2 YFSETQ, per germline. This CDR3 reads CASSLASQGTDTQYF. The CDR3 DNA reads TGCGCCAGCAGCTTGGCCAGTCAGGGCACAGATACGCAGTATTTT.

This CDR3 is CASSEGEVVTGELFF. The CDR3 DNA sequence: TGTGCCAGCAGTGAAGGGGAGGTAGTCACCGGGGAGCTGTTTTTT. The V and J genes are TRBV6-1 and TRBJ2-2, with TRBD2 as a possible D gene (6 bases). CDR1 and CDR2 from the germline V gene are MNHNS and SASEGT. This CDR3 has 15 amino acids. The V and J ends lost 1 base and 4 bases respectively, with 10 bases between them.

This rearrangement joins TRBV19 to TRBJ2-7; the match to TRBD2 covers 8 bases. After removal of 3 bases from V and 1 base from J, the junction contained 2 bases not matched to a gene. This CDR3 has 14 residues. Germline V gene lookup returns CDR1 LNHDA and CDR2 SQIVND (reference sequence). The CDR3 DNA sequence: TGTGCCAGTAGTATTGGACTAGCTTCCTACGAGCAGTACTTC. Residues: CASSIGLASYEQYF.